Sequencing of this T cell receptor (beta chain) was carried out in a study of human T cells and chemical hapten exposure. In the study overall: A patient group, mainly female, showed alopecia areata, totalis or universalis.

With 1 base removed from V and 4 bases from J, the gap between germline ends came to 10 bases. The CDR3 runs to 14 residues. Germline-derived CDR1 and CDR2 are MNHEY and SMNVEV (reference sequence). A note on this clonotype: What it binds is not known.

TCRdb independently ran MiXCR on the RACE reads; one entry per CDR3 protein. The data contain about 120,000 distinct CDR3 sequences, about 11% of them singletons. Time point meaning: patch test 3, about 24 weeks after DPC sensitization. As for treatment: therapeutic diphenylcyclopropenone sensitization with weekly scalp DPC. Phlebotomy was performed prior to application of every patch test. Findings of the study overall: TCRs whose frequency exceeded 1 in 1000 remained the same following DPC sensitization. Controls formed significantly fewer large CDR3 similarity clusters than expanded TCRs did.

The receptor comes from a woman aged 50 to 60 with alopecia areata. Some clones in this sample may be carry-over from other donors' samples. This sequence joins TRBV27 and TRBJ1-1; perhaps TRBD1 as D (5 bases). This specimen consisted of whole blood, obtained in connection with sensitization to the hapten diphenylcyclopropenone (DPC). The CDR3, as DNA: TGTGCCAGCAGTTTATGGCAGGGAGGCACTGAAGCTTTCTTT. Amino acid sequence: CASSLWQGGTEAFF.